These T cell receptor beta chains were read from a single sample in a study of blood T cell repertoires in COVID-19. Assay: immunoSEQ multiplex PCR; the TCRdb copy retains only in-frame clones and omits some. Of over 100,000 clones listed, 80% to 85% are singletons. The sequenced sample consisted of peripheral blood. The receptors were sampled from a woman aged 70-85 years with acute or convalescent COVID-19. The CDR3 runs from the conserved cysteine through the conserved F or W. Each record gives: J gene, clone size, V gene, D gene, CDR3 DNA, CDR3 protein. A D gene is named only where the DNA matches it firmly. For some rows the clone size is stated as once, few or many, or as a class when expanded; others skip it.

j_call: TRBJ2-3; clone_size: -; v_call: TRBV5-1; d_call: -; cdr3_nt: TGCGCCAGCAGCCCCTTAGCGGGCACAGATACGCAGTATTTT; cdr3_aa: CASSPLAGTDTQYF
j_call: TRBJ2-7; clone_size: -; v_call: TRBV3-1/TRBV3-2; d_call: TRBD1; cdr3_nt: TGTGCCAGCAGCCCGTGGACAGGGGGCCACTCCGAGCAGTACTTC; cdr3_aa: CASSPWTGGHSEQYF
j_call: TRBJ1-2; clone_size: -; v_call: TRBV2; d_call: -; cdr3_nt: TGTGCCAGCAGGGGCATTGACTATGGCTACACCTTC; cdr3_aa: CASRGIDYGYTF
j_call: TRBJ2-2; clone_size: -; v_call: TRBV7-2; d_call: TRBD1; cdr3_nt: TGTGCCAGCAGCTTAGGGGCGACAGGGCCCGGGGAGCTGTTTTTT; cdr3_aa: CASSLGATGPGELFF
j_call: TRBJ2-3; clone_size: -; v_call: TRBV5-1; d_call: -; cdr3_nt: TGCGCCAGCAGCTTGGTAGGGACTGAACCTAACACAGATACGCAGTATTTT; cdr3_aa: CASSLVGTEPNTDTQYF
j_call: TRBJ1-3; clone_size: once; v_call: TRBV6-6; d_call: -; cdr3_nt: TGTGCCAGCACCTACCCAGGGAGGGAGGGAAACACCATATATTTT; cdr3_aa: CASTYPGREGNTIYF
j_call: TRBJ2-7; clone_size: -; v_call: TRBV6-5; d_call: TRBD1; cdr3_nt: TGTGCCAGCAGAACCGGGACAGTTCGGTACTTC; cdr3_aa: CASRTGTVRYF
j_call: TRBJ1-1; clone_size: -; v_call: TRBV6-1; d_call: TRBD1; cdr3_nt: TGTGCCAGCAGTGACGGCCCGGACAGGGAAGCTTTCTTT; cdr3_aa: CASSDGPDREAFF
j_call: TRBJ2-2; clone_size: -; v_call: TRBV11-3; d_call: -; cdr3_nt: TGTGCCAGCAGCTTAGATCAAGGACTGAACACCGGGGAGCTGTTTTTT; cdr3_aa: CASSLDQGLNTGELFF
j_call: TRBJ1-1; clone_size: -; v_call: TRBV19; d_call: TRBD1; cdr3_nt: TGTGCCAGTACTAGTGACAGGGGGAACACTGAAGCTTTCTTT; cdr3_aa: CASTSDRGNTEAFF
j_call: TRBJ1-5; clone_size: -; v_call: TRBV19; d_call: -; cdr3_nt: TGTGCCAGTGCCCCCAGGGTGAGCAATCAGCCCCAGCATTTT; cdr3_aa: CASAPRVSNQPQHF
j_call: TRBJ2-1; clone_size: -; v_call: TRBV2; d_call: -; cdr3_nt: TGTGCCAGCAGAGGAGGTTACGGGTACAATGAGCAGTTCTTC; cdr3_aa: CASRGGYGYNEQFF
j_call: TRBJ1-2; clone_size: -; v_call: TRBV15; d_call: TRBD1; cdr3_nt: TGTGCCACCAGCACAAACAGGGGTGACTATGGCTACACCTTC; cdr3_aa: CATSTNRGDYGYTF
j_call: TRBJ1-3; clone_size: -; v_call: TRBV2; d_call: -; cdr3_nt: TGTGCCAGCAGTGAAATCGGGACAACAGGAAACACCATATATTTT; cdr3_aa: CASSEIGTTGNTIYF
j_call: TRBJ2-1; clone_size: -; v_call: TRBV12-5; d_call: TRBD2; cdr3_nt: TGTGCTAGTGGTTTGGGCGGACTAGCGGGGATCCACAATGAGCAGTTCTTC; cdr3_aa: CASGLGGLAGIHNEQFF
j_call: TRBJ1-2; clone_size: few; v_call: TRBV3-1/TRBV3-2; d_call: TRBD1; cdr3_nt: TGTGCCAGCAGCCAAGGTTGGGACAGGGGGGGAGGCTACACCTTC; cdr3_aa: CASSQGWDRGGGYTF
j_call: TRBJ1-4; clone_size: few; v_call: TRBV19; d_call: -; cdr3_nt: TGTGCCAGTAGTATACAGGGCGCAACTAATGAAAAACTGTTTTTT; cdr3_aa: CASSIQGATNEKLFF
j_call: TRBJ2-3; clone_size: once; v_call: TRBV5-1; d_call: -; cdr3_nt: TGCGCCAGCAGCTTGGCTAGCCCAGATACGCAGTATTTT; cdr3_aa: CASSLASPDTQYF
j_call: TRBJ2-1; clone_size: -; v_call: TRBV6-5; d_call: -; cdr3_nt: TGTGCCGTTAGTAGCGGACTGGAAAGAGGCGATGAGCAGTTCTTC; cdr3_aa: CAVSSGLERGDEQFF
j_call: TRBJ2-3; clone_size: -; v_call: TRBV4-1; d_call: TRBD2; cdr3_nt: TGCGCCAGCAGCCAAGGTAGCGGGAGTTCAGATACGCAGTATTTT; cdr3_aa: CASSQGSGSSDTQYF
j_call: TRBJ1-1; clone_size: -; v_call: TRBV11-3; d_call: -; cdr3_nt: TGTGCCAGCAGCTTTAGGGATTCCGGGGTTGCTTTCTTT; cdr3_aa: CASSFRDSGVAFF
j_call: TRBJ2-3; clone_size: -; v_call: TRBV28; d_call: -; cdr3_nt: TGTGCCAGCACTCTAGGGGGGGTGGGAGATACGCAGTATTTT; cdr3_aa: CASTLGGVGDTQYF
j_call: TRBJ1-5; clone_size: -; v_call: TRBV7-7; d_call: TRBD1; cdr3_nt: TGTGCCAGCAGCTTATTCCCTCCGGACAGGGGATACCGCCGGCCCCAGCATTTT; cdr3_aa: CASSLFPPDRGYRRPQHF
j_call: TRBJ1-5; clone_size: -; v_call: TRBV20-1; d_call: -; cdr3_nt: TGCAGTGCTAGTAAGGACATCAGACAGCCCCAGCATTTT; cdr3_aa: CSASKDIRQPQHF
j_call: TRBJ2-5; clone_size: -; v_call: TRBV27; d_call: TRBD1; cdr3_nt: TGTGCCAGCAGTCCGAGGACAGGGAGACAAGAGACCCAGTACTTC; cdr3_aa: CASSPRTGRQETQYF
j_call: TRBJ1-5; clone_size: -; v_call: TRBV20-1; d_call: -; cdr3_nt: TGCAGTGCTAGTCAAGGGGTGGTCAATCAGCCCCAGCATTTT; cdr3_aa: CSASQGVVNQPQHF
j_call: TRBJ2-7; clone_size: once; v_call: TRBV3-1/TRBV3-2; d_call: TRBD1; cdr3_nt: TGTGCCAGCAGCCTGGGACAGGGGACCTACGAGCAGTACTTC; cdr3_aa: CASSLGQGTYEQYF
j_call: TRBJ2-7; clone_size: -; v_call: TRBV5-4; d_call: TRBD2; cdr3_nt: TGTGCCAGCAGCCTACAGGCGGGAGGCCGCGAGCAGTACTTC; cdr3_aa: CASSLQAGGREQYF
j_call: TRBJ2-7; clone_size: -; v_call: TRBV28; d_call: TRBD2; cdr3_nt: TGTGCCAGCAGTTCGAGCGGGCGGGGGGTCTACGAGCAGTACTTC; cdr3_aa: CASSSSGRGVYEQYF
j_call: TRBJ2-1; clone_size: few; v_call: TRBV19; d_call: TRBD2; cdr3_nt: TGTGCCAGTAGTGGTAGGGGAGCCCGCGGGACTAGCGGGAGGTCCTCCTCCTACAATGAGCAGTTCTTC; cdr3_aa: CASSGRGARGTSGRSSSYNEQFF
j_call: TRBJ2-3; clone_size: -; v_call: TRBV3-1/TRBV3-2; d_call: -; cdr3_nt: TGTGCCAGCAGCCAACGGGACACAGATACGCAGTATTTT; cdr3_aa: CASSQRDTDTQYF
j_call: TRBJ2-3; clone_size: -; v_call: TRBV6-9; d_call: TRBD2; cdr3_nt: TGTGCCAGGCTAGCGGGAGGTCCCACAGATACGCAGTATTTT; cdr3_aa: CARLAGGPTDTQYF
j_call: TRBJ2-7; clone_size: few; v_call: TRBV18; d_call: TRBD1; cdr3_nt: TGTGCCAGCTCACCACCCCAGGACAGGGAACCCTACGAGCAGTACTTC; cdr3_aa: CASSPPQDREPYEQYF
j_call: TRBJ1-2; clone_size: -; v_call: TRBV2; d_call: -; cdr3_nt: TGTGCCAGCAGTGAAGCGTCCGTTGTATCGCGCTATGGCTACACCTTC; cdr3_aa: CASSEASVVSRYGYTF
j_call: TRBJ1-1; clone_size: -; v_call: TRBV5-1; d_call: -; cdr3_nt: TGCGCCAGCAGCTTGGGGACAGCGAACACTGAAGCTTTCTTT; cdr3_aa: CASSLGTANTEAFF
j_call: TRBJ1-5; clone_size: -; v_call: TRBV5-1; d_call: TRBD1; cdr3_nt: TGCGCCAGCAGCTTGGATGGGACAGCGGATCAGCCCCAGCATTTT; cdr3_aa: CASSLDGTADQPQHF
j_call: TRBJ2-7; clone_size: -; v_call: TRBV3-1/TRBV3-2; d_call: -; cdr3_nt: TGTGCCAGCAGCCTAACAAGCTACGAGCAGTACTTC; cdr3_aa: CASSLTSYEQYF
j_call: TRBJ2-7; clone_size: -; v_call: TRBV11-3; d_call: TRBD2; cdr3_nt: TGTGCCAGCAGCTTAGGCAGGGCTAGCGGAACCTACGAGCAGTACTTC; cdr3_aa: CASSLGRASGTYEQYF